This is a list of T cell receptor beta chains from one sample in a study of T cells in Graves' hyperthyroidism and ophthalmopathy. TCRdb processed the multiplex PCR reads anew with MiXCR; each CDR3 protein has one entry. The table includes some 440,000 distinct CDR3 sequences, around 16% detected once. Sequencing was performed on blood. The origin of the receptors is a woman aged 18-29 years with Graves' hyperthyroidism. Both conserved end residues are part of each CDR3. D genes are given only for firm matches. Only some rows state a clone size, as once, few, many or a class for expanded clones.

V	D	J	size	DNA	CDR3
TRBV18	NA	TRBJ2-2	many	TGTGCCAGCGCCCGTACCGCCCAGAACACCGGGGAGCTGTTTTTT	CASARTAQNTGELFF
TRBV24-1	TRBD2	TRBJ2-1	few	TGTGCCACCAGCCGCCCAGCGGGGGATGAGCAGTTCTTC	CATSRPAGDEQFF
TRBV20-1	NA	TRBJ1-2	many	TGCAGTGCTAGAGAAGGAGCAGGGAGGGGCTACACCTTC	CSAREGAGRGYTF
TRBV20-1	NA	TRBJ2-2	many	TGCAGTGCTAGAGATGGCATCGACACCGGGGAGCTGTTTTTT	CSARDGIDTGELFF
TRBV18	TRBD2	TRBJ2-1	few	TGTGCCAGCTCCCTGGGAGCGGGAGGTGTAAATGAGCAGTTCTTC	CASSLGAGGVNEQFF
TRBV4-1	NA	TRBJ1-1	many	TGCGCCAGCAGCCAAGATTACATCAGGTCCACTGAAGCTTTCTTT	CASSQDYIRSTEAFF
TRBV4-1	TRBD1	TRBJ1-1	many	TGCGCCAGCAGCCAAGTTACAGGGGATGGTGAAGCTTTCTTT	CASSQVTGDGEAFF
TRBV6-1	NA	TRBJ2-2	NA	TGTGCCATCTCTCCACAGGGCTTCGACACCGGGGAGCTGTTTTTT	CAISPQGFDTGELFF
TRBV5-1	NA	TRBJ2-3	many	TGCGCCAGCAGCTTGGACACATTGGGGACAGATACGCAGTATTTT	CASSLDTLGTDTQYF
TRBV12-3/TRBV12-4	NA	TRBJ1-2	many	TGTGCCAGCACTAATCGAGATAACGCTAACTATGGCTACACCTTC	CASTNRDNANYGYTF
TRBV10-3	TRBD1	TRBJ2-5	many	TGTGCCATCAGCAGGGACAGACAACAAGAGACCCAGTACTTC	CAISRDRQQETQYF
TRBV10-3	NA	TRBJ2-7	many	TGTGCCATCAGTGAGTCGACCGAGCAGTACTTC	CAISESTEQYF
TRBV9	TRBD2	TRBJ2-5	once	TGTGCCAGCAGCGTCACTAGCGGGAAAGAGACCCAGTACTTC	CASSVTSGKETQYF
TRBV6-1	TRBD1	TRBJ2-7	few	TGTGCCACCGGGACAGGGCGAAGCTCCTACGAGCAGTACTTC	CATGTGRSSYEQYF
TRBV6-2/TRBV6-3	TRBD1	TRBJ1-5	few	TGTGCCAGCACCAGGGACAGGGGTGGTCAGCCCCAGCATTTT	CASTRDRGGQPQHF
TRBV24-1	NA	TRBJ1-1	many	TGTGCCACCAGTGACTCGGGGCTGAATGACAACACTGAAGCTTTCTTT	CATSDSGLNDNTEAFF
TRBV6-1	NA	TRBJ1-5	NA	TGTGCCAGCAGGTTAAGCGAGATCCAGCCCCAGCATTTT	CASRLSEIQPQHF
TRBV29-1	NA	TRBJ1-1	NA	TGCAGCGGAAAATATGGCGCTAAAGCTTTCTTT	CSGKYGAKAFF
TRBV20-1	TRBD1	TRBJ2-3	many	TGCAGTGCTAGAGGGACAGGGCCGAATTCGAGGGCCACAGATACGCAGTATTTT	CSARGTGPNSRATDTQYF
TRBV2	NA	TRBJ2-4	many	TGTGCCAGCAGGTCAGACACCGCGAAAAACATTCAGTACTTC	CASRSDTAKNIQYF
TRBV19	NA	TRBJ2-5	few	TGTGCCAGTAGTCAAGCCCCTCCTGCGGGCGGGGGCTACCAAGAGACCCAGTACTTC	CASSQAPPAGGGYQETQYF
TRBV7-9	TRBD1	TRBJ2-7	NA	TGTGCCAGCAGCTTCCGGGACAGGGGACCGATCTACGAGCAGTACTTC	CASSFRDRGPIYEQYF
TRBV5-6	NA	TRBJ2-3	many	TGTGCCAGCAGCTTGAAGATGACGGCCGACTCTAGCACAGATACGCAGTATTTT	CASSLKMTADSSTDTQYF
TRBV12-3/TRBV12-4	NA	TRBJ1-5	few	TGTGCCAGCACCCAAGTCTCGGGGGGAGATAGCAATCAGCCCCAGCATTTT	CASTQVSGGDSNQPQHF
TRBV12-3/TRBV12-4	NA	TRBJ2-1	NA	TGTGCCAGCAGCATCAGGGACCAGGCTAACAATGAGCAGTTCTTC	CASSIRDQANNEQFF
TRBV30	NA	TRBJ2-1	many	TGTGCCTGGGGCCCGGGGGTTGAGTCCTACAATGAGCAGTTCTTC	CAWGPGVESYNEQFF
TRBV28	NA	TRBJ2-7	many	TGTGCCAGCAGTTTTAGTGGGGGGATCCCCTACGAGCAGTACTTC	CASSFSGGIPYEQYF
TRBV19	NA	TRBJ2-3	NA	TGTGCCACTAAGAGGCCCCTTGGAGATACGCAGTATTTT	CATKRPLGDTQYF
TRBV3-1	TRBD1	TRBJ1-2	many	TGTGCCAGCAGCCAGGTAGCTGCAGGGGGCCACTATGGCTACACCTTC	CASSQVAAGGHYGYTF
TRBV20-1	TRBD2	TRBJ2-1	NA	TGCAGTGCTAGAGCCAGGAAGGCTAGCGGGAACAATGAGCAGTTCTTC	CSARARKASGNNEQFF
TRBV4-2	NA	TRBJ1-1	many	TGTGCCAGCAGCCAAGTAGGGGGGAACACTGAAGCTTTCTTT	CASSQVGGNTEAFF
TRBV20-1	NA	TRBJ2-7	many	TGCAGTGCCGCCCCACAGGTGACCGAGCAGTACTTC	CSAAPQVTEQYF
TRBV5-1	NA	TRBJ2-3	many	TGCGCCAGCAGCTTGGTTGACAGTATCACAGATACGCAGTATTTT	CASSLVDSITDTQYF
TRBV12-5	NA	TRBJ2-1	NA	TGTGCTAGTGGTTTGCCCCAGGGGTTCCATGAGCAGTTCTTC	CASGLPQGFHEQFF
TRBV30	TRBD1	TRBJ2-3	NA	TGTGCCTGGAGGGGACAGGGCGGAGATACGCAGTATTTT	CAWRGQGGDTQYF
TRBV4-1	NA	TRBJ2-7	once	TGCGCCAGCAGCCAAGATCTGGGGGACTCCTACGAGCAGTACTTC	CASSQDLGDSYEQYF
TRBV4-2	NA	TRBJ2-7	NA	TGTGCCAGCAGCCCGAATACGGCTCCTTCCTACGAGCAGTACTTC	CASSPNTAPSYEQYF
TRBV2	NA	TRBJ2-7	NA	TGTGCCAGCAGTGGGGGGACCTACGAGCAGTACTTC	CASSGGTYEQYF
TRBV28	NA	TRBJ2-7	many	TGTGCCAGCAGCCTCCCGGCGAGGTACGAGCAGTACTTC	CASSLPARYEQYF
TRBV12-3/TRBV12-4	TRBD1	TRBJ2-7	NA	TGTGCCAGCAGTTCCTGGGACAGAGCCTACGAGCAGTACTTC	CASSSWDRAYEQYF
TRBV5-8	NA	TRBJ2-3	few	TGTGCCAGCAGCTTGGAGGGAGGAGATACGCAGTATTTT	CASSLEGGDTQYF
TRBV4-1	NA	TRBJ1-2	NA	TGCGCCAGCAGCCAAGATCTGGGGGATAACTATGGCTACACCTTC	CASSQDLGDNYGYTF
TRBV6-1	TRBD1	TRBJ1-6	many	TGTGCCAGCAGTTACGACAGGGTGAATTCACCCCTCCACTTT	CASSYDRVNSPLHF
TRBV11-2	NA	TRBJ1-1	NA	TGTGCCAGCAGCTTATCAGGGTTAGGTGAAGCTTTCTTT	CASSLSGLGEAFF
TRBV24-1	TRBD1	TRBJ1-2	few	TGTGCCACCAGTGATTCCCGGGACAGGGAGAGGGGGGACTATGGCTACACCTTC	CATSDSRDRERGDYGYTF
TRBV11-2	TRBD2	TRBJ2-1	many	TGTGCCAGCAGCTCCGGACTAGTTTTCTCCCATGAGCAGTTCTTC	CASSSGLVFSHEQFF